This T cell receptor (beta chain) was captured in a study of cytomegalovirus exposure and HLA in healthy donors. Study-level findings and limits: Later analysis identified several of the most significant clusters that appeared linked to common viral pathogens.

There are 14 residues in the CDR3. The germline CDR1 and CDR2 sequences are SGHRS and YFSETQ. The germline V and J ends were trimmed by 7 bases and 8 bases, with 18 bases remaining between them. Regarding this clone: Its target is not known.

When sampled, the donors appeared nominally healthy, though they likely had unrecorded immune exposures. The PCR employed 60 Vbeta primers together with 13 Jbeta primers. Assay used: immunoSEQ multiplex PCR; TCRdb lists only in-frame clones, some missing. In the table there are some 130,000 clones, about 70% of which are singletons. The source of this sequence is a woman aged 55-69 years in good health and CMV-seropositive. Sequencing was done on a sample of PBMCs. The chain employs TRBV5-1 and TRBJ1-4; D is possibly TRBD1 (5 bases). CDR3 nucleotide sequence: TGCGCCAGCGGCCCCGGGGGGGGAACCGAAAAACTGTTTTTT. The encoded protein is CASGPGGGTEKLFF.